This T cell receptor beta chain emerged from a study of T cells in Graves' hyperthyroidism and ophthalmopathy. Amplified TCR beta CDR3 regions derived from RNA transcripts. Primed by the HTBI set, a first-round RT-PCR was run on the TCR CDR3. A single record per CDR3 protein comes from TCRdb applying MiXCR to the multiplex PCR reads. The sample holds 450,000 to 700,000 distinct CDR3 sequences, roughly 46% seen once. This CDR3 spans 14 amino acids. Germline lookup yields CDR1 LNHNV and CDR2 YYDKDF (reference sequence). V lost 10 bases, J lost 6 bases, and 14 bases stayed unmatched. The sample taken for sequencing was peripheral blood or thyroid tissue (not recorded which). V and J are TRBV15 and TRBJ1-2; the match to TRBD1 covers 7 bases. The clonotype was recovered from a woman between 18 and 30 years old with Graves' hyperthyroidism. The CDR3 here is CASSYAWDRHGYTF. CDR3 coding DNA: TGTGCCAGCAGTTACGCGTGGGACAGACATGGCTACACCTTC.